What follows are 13 T cell receptor beta chains derived from one specimen sequenced in a study of CD8+CD57+ T cells in acquired aplastic anemia. Patients chosen for sequencing had CD8+CD57+ cells that had expanded, as shown by flow cytometry. Investigators profiled TCR beta VDJ and CDR3 from genomic DNA template. TCRdb reprocessed the reads via MiXCR and lists one record per CDR3 protein. The sample has 310,000 or so distinct CDR3 sequences; under 65% are singletons. The source material was sorted CD4+, CD8+, or CD8+CD57+ T cells (not recorded which) from PBMCs. Receptors originate from a human donor with aplastic anemia.

J is TRBJ2-7 and V is TRBV20-1, with 7 bases matching TRBD1. From germline, CDR1 is DFQATT and CDR2 SNEGSKA (reference sequence). The trim removed 1 base at V and 2 bases at J, leaving 8 bases unmatched. The CDR3 extends over 15 amino acids. In nucleotides, the CDR3 is TGCAGTGCTAGAGTACAGGGGCGAACCGCCTACGAGCAGTACTTC. Amino acids: CSARVQGRTAYEQYF.

V gene TRBV20-1 combines with J gene TRBJ2-7, with D possibly matching TRBD2 (6 bases). The ends were cut back, 3 bases at V and 2 bases at J, with 17 bases in the middle. The CDR3 consists of 15 residues. Germline-derived CDR1 and CDR2 are DFQATT and SNEGSKA (reference sequence). The CDR3 coding sequence is TGCAGTGCTAGGGACGGTGCCCCGGGGGCCTACGAGCAGTACTTC. Its protein product is CSARDGAPGAYEQYF.

The V call is TRBV6-6, the J call TRBJ1-5; D is unclear. Germline CDR1 and CDR2: MNHNY and SVGAGI (reference sequence). The CDR3 extends over 14 amino acids. The germline V and J ends were trimmed by 4 bases and 5 bases, with 12 bases remaining between them. The CDR3 bases are TGTGCCAGCAGTTCCCCGGGAGCCGATCAGCCCCAGCATTTT. Translation: CASSSPGADQPQHF.

Ten or more counts support this clonotype. The genes are TRBV4-1 and TRBJ2-7, with a possible D match to TRBD1 (5 bases). Looked up from germline, CDR1 is MGHRA and CDR2 is YSYEKL. The CDR3 loop spans 14 amino acids. V was cut by 2 bases and J by 0 bases, with 8 bases left in between. This chain's CDR3 is CASSQLTASYEQYF. The CDR3 region has the DNA TGCGCCAGCAGCCAATTGACAGCCTCCTACGAGCAGTACTTC.

The chain recombines TRBV7-6 with TRBJ1-4; weak D call: TRBD1 (5 bases). This CDR3 spans 16 amino acids. The V gene's germline CDR1 is SGHVS and CDR2 FNYEAQ. V shed 0 bases and J shed 3 bases, with 11 bases lying between them. CDR3 amino acids: CASSLALQGSNEKLFF. For the CDR3, the DNA is TGTGCCAGCAGCTTAGCGCTGCAGGGATCTAATGAAAAACTGTTTTTT. Looking up the rest from reference TRBV7-6 and TRBJ1-4 gives the full variable domain: GAGVSQSPRYKVTKRGQDVALRCDPISGHVSLYWYRQALGQGPEFLTYFNYEAQQDKSGLPNDRFSAERPEGSISTLTIQRTEQRDSAMYRCASSLALQGSNEKLFFGSGTQLSVL.

This clonotype was counted at least ten times. The V and J genes are TRBV7-6 and TRBJ2-3, with TRBD2 identical over 7 bases. The CDR3 has 16 amino acids. CDR1 is SGHVS, CDR2 FNYEAQ, per germline. J was trimmed by 4 bases and V by 3 bases; bases with no gene match: 10. The CDR3 nucleotides read TGTGCCAGCAGCTTTACCTGGACTAGTTCATCAGATACGCAGTATTTT. Its protein is CASSFTWTSSSDTQYF.

The chain employs TRBV11-2 and TRBJ1-6, with a tentative D call TRBD1 (5 bases). Trimming removed 4 bases at V and 11 bases at J, with 9 bases between. Germline CDR1 and CDR2: SGHAT and FQNNGV. The CDR3 has 12 amino acids. DNA for the CDR3: TGTGCCAGCAGCTCACAGGCCGCACCCCTCCACTTT. It codes for CASSSQAAPLHF.

The chain has TRBV25-1 and TRBJ1-2; 7 bases align to TRBD1. Germline lookup yields CDR1 MGHDK and CDR2 SYGVNS. This CDR3 has 14 amino acids. Trimming removed 9 bases from V and 5 bases from J; junction bases left unmatched: 12. The CDR3 spells CARGSKGAQYGYTF. In DNA, the CDR3 is TGTGCCAGAGGGTCGAAGGGGGCGCAATATGGCTACACCTTC.

This chain uses TRBV7-8 with TRBJ2-7; TRBD1 might be the D (5 bases). V was trimmed by 5 bases and J by 3 bases, leaving 14 bases between them. Germline CDR1 is SGHVS and CDR2 is FQNEAQ. This CDR3 is 14 amino acids long. For the CDR3, the DNA is TGTGCCAGCAGCCCAACGGCAGGGATCTACGAGCAGTACTTC. It specifies CASSPTAGIYEQYF.

This clonotype was recorded at least ten times. V usage is TRBV20-1 and J usage is TRBJ1-2; D gene uncertain. This CDR3 has 12 residues. V gave up 1 base and J gave up 4 bases, with 7 bases separating them. From germline, CDR1 is DFQATT and CDR2 SNEGSKA (reference sequence). CDR3 coding DNA: TGCAGTGCTAGAGTAGACATCTATGGCTACACCTTC. This gives the protein CSARVDIYGYTF.

The sample holds many counts of this clonotype. The chain recombines TRBV29-1 with TRBJ1-1, with D maybe TRBD1 (6 bases). The CDR3 spans 11 residues. The V gene lost 7 bases and the J gene lost 8 bases, with 14 bases spanning the gap. The germline V gene has CDR1 SQVTM and CDR2 ANQGSEA. CDR3 sequence reads: CSAGDKQEAFF. The CDR3, as DNA: TGCAGCGCCGGGGACAAGCAAGAAGCTTTCTTT.

The chain recombines TRBV6-1 with TRBJ1-6, with D hard to call. Germline V gene data show CDR1 as MNHNS and CDR2 as SASEGT. CDR3 length: 13 residues. Trimming pared 3 bases from V and 10 bases from J, leaving 10 bases between. DNA of the CDR3: TGTGCCAGCAGTGAGGTACACGGCTCACCCCTCCACTTT. Its protein is CASSEVHGSPLHF.

On this clonotype: Just one base apart from a much larger clone, this may be a read error. V usage is TRBV5-4 and J usage is TRBJ2-1; D call uncertain. The CDR3 is made up of 15 amino acids. V lost 1 base, J lost 3 bases, and 11 bases lay in between. Per the germline V gene, CDR1 is SGHNT and CDR2 is YYREEE (reference sequence). The CDR3 sequence: CASSLIVGVYNEQFF. The CDR3 DNA is TGTGCCAGCAGCTTGATAGTCGGTGTCTACAATGAGCAGTTCTTC.